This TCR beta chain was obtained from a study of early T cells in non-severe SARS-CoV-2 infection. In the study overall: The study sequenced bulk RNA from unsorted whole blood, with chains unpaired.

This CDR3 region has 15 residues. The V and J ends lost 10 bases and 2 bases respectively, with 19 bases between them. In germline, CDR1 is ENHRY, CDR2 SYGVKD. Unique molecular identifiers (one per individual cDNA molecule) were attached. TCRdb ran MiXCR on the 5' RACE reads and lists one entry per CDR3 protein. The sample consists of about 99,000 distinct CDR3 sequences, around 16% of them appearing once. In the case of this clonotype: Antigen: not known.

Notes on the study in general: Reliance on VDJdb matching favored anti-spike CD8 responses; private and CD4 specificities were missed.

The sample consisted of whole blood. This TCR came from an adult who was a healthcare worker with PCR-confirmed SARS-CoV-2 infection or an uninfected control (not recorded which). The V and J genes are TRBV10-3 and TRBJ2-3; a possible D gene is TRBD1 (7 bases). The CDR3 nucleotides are TGTGCCACGACCCCGGCGGGACAGTTCACAGATACGCAGTATTTT. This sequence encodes CATTPAGQFTDTQYF.